Sequencing of this TCR beta chain was carried out in a study of post-analysis software for immune sequencing data. Study in general: The patients showed relapsing-remitting, secondary progressive and progressive-relapsing multiple sclerosis courses.

The CDR3 is 13 residues long. Germline lookup yields CDR1 SQVTM and CDR2 ANQGSEA. V shed 0 bases and J shed 10 bases, with 15 bases lying between them. Broader study findings: About five TRBV segments occurring more often in patients than controls included TRBV5-6, TRBV5-1 and TRBV20-1. Significantly lower normalized Chao1 diversity was found in patients with multiple sclerosis relative to controls. The authors found that F measure strongly co-clustered same-batch samples.

About this clonotype: The target antigen is unknown.

Unique molecular identifiers were present in the TCR beta cDNA libraries. Some 450,000 cDNA molecules were recovered from an input of roughly 0.85 to 10 million T cells. MiXCR, applied by TCRdb to the PCR reads, yields one record per CDR3 protein. The table records 650,000 to 900,000 distinct CDR3 sequences, approximately 44% of them present only once. What was sequenced was blood. This TCR was recovered from a girl aged 10-17 years with multiple sclerosis. The chain uses TRBV29-1 and TRBJ1-2, with a weak D call TRBD1 (6 bases). The CDR3 region is CSVEDTGTGNYTF. The CDR3 nucleotides are TGCAGCGTTGAAGACACAGGGACGGGGAACTACACCTTC.